This TCR beta chain is from a study of shared clonotypes between healthy human individuals. Study-level background: Contributing individuals were a couple of females and a few males aged 18 to 49. Findings of the study overall: Rarefaction exposed incomplete sorted-subset sequencing despite large depth.

V was trimmed by 7 bases and J by 8 bases, leaving 23 bases between them. The germline V gene has CDR1 SGHTA and CDR2 FQGNSA. There are 15 residues in the CDR3. Profiling relied on immunoSEQ multiplex PCR, and the TCRdb table lists in-frame clones only, not all of them. The sample consists of roughly 2 million clones, approximately 95% of them appearing once. To note about this clone: Its antigen is not known.

Negatively enriched CD4+ T cells were divided by CD45RA into naive and memory. The sequence came from a man aged 18-30 years in good health. Sequencing was done on a sample of naive CD4+ T cells sorted from blood. The sample's subset: CD45RA+ positively selected. This chain connects TRBV7-2 to TRBJ1-2, with D tentatively TRBD1 (6 bases). The CDR3 here is CASTTRGAQIGGYTF. CDR3 DNA: TGTGCCAGCACAACGAGGGGGGCGCAAATAGGAGGCTACACCTTC.